The subject of this entry is one T cell receptor beta chain. Its target is unknown. This sample is part of a study of vaccination and CD4 T cells after COVID-19. Study-wide points: Post-infection sampling omitted early timepoints and covered relatively few convalescent patients. Nearly all convalescent vaccine-specific clones, 304 of 307, recognized only SARS-CoV-2 spike.

Treatment of the sample: approximately 10-day PBMC culture with coronavirus spike peptide pools or control peptides (ViraFEST assay). CDR1 and CDR2 (germline): MNHEY, SVGEGT. V trimming: 6 bases; J trimming: 4 bases; junction bases outside the gene matches: 9. The CDR3 sequence is 15 residues long. Cultured CD4+ T-cell DNA underwent Oncomine TCR Beta short-read sequencing. TCRdb processed the PCR reads anew with MiXCR; each CDR3 protein has one entry. Altogether about 14,000 distinct CDR3 sequences are present, 55% being singletons, with the ten largest covering roughly 17%. The chain recombines TRBV6-2 or TRBV6-3 with TRBJ1-5, with TRBD1 matching over 7 bases. Sequencing was performed on CD4+ T cells from blood, cultured in vitro. This sequence was found in a human donor who had recovered from COVID-19. CDR3 region: CASSRQGDGNQPQHF. The DNA of the CDR3 is TGTGCCAGCAGCCGACAGGGAGATGGAAATCAGCCCCAGCATTTT.